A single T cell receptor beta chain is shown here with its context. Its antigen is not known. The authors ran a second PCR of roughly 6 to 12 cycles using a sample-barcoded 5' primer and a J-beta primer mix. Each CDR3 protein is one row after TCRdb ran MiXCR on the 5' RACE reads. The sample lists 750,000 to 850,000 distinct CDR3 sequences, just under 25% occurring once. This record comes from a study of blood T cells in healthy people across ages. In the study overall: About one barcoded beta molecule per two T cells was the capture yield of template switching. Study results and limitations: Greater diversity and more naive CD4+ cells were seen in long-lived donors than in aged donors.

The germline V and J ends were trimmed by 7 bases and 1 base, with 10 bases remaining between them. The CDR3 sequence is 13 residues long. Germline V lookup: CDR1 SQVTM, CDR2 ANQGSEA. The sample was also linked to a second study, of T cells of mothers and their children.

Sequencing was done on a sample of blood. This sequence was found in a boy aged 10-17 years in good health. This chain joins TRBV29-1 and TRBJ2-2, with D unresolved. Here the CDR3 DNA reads TGCAGCGCCGTGGGGTGGAACACCGGGGAGCTGTTTTTT. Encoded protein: CSAVGWNTGELFF.